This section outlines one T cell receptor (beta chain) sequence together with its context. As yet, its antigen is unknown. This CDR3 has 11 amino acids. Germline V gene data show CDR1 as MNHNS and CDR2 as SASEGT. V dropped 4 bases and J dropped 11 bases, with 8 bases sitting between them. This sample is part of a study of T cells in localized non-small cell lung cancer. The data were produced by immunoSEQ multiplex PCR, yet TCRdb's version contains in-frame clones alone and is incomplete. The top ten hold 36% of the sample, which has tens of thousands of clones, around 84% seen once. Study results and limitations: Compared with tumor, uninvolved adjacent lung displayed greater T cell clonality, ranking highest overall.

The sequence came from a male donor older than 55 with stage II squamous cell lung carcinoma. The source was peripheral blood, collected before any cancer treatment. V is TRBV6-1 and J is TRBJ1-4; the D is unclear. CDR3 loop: CASSGHRKLFF. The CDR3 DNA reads TGTGCCAGCAGTGGACACCGGAAACTGTTTTTT.